A selection of T cell receptor beta chains follows, all from one sample in a study of blood T cell repertoires in COVID-19. The repertoire was sequenced with immunoSEQ multiplex PCR; TCRdb's copy has only in-frame clones and lacks some. Of 310,000 or so clones in the sample, approximately 86% were seen once. The sequenced sample consisted of PBMCs or T cells enriched from blood (not recorded which). All receptors derive from a woman aged 18-29 years who had recovered from COVID-19. CDR3s include the opening cysteine and the closing phenylalanine or tryptophan. D genes are given only for firm matches. Some rows have no size entry. The others give once, few or many, or a class for an expanded clone.

d_gene,v_gene,abundance,j_gene,CDR3aa,CDR3nt
NA,TRBV24-1,NA,TRBJ1-5,CATSEAGPLSNQPQHF,TGTGCCACCAGTGAGGCGGGACCATTAAGCAATCAGCCCCAGCATTTT
NA,TRBV2,NA,TRBJ1-2,CASKGETPNYGYTF,TGTGCCAGCAAAGGAGAGACCCCTAACTATGGCTACACCTTC
NA,TRBV18,NA,TRBJ2-3,CASSPGGASTDTQYF,TGTGCCAGCTCACCAGGCGGGGCTAGCACAGATACGCAGTATTTT
NA,TRBV5-6,NA,TRBJ1-1,CASSLAQGRSSSEAFF,TGTGCCAGCAGCTTGGCCCAGGGGCGGAGTAGTTCTGAAGCTTTCTTT
TRBD2,TRBV4-1,NA,TRBJ2-3,CASSQAGGQVDTQYF,TGCGCCAGCAGCCAAGCGGGGGGGCAAGTAGATACGCAGTATTTT
TRBD2,TRBV7-9,NA,TRBJ2-7,CAYSWTGGYGEQYF,TGTGCCTACAGCTGGACGGGGGGATATGGGGAGCAGTACTTC
TRBD2,TRBV20-1,NA,TRBJ2-7,CSASVAGVSYEQYF,TGCAGTGCTAGTGTAGCGGGAGTTTCCTACGAGCAGTACTTC
TRBD2,TRBV5-4,once,TRBJ2-5,CASSLGTGRLAEETQYF,TGTGCCAGCAGCTTGGGGACTGGGCGGCTAGCGGAAGAGACCCAGTACTTC
NA,TRBV15,NA,TRBJ2-1,CATSRDRGPLEFF,TGTGCCACCAGCAGAGATCGCGGTCCCCTGGAGTTCTTC
TRBD1,TRBV24-1,NA,TRBJ1-2,CATSTGGATNYGYTF,TGTGCCACCAGTACAGGGGGCGCGACGAACTATGGCTACACCTTC
NA,TRBV6-5,NA,TRBJ1-6,CASSRPGIDSPLHF,TGTGCCAGCAGTCGCCCCGGTATTGATTCACCCCTCCACTTT
TRBD1,TRBV29-1,NA,TRBJ1-1,CSALQGGFAEAFF,TGCAGCGCCTTACAGGGGGGGTTCGCTGAAGCTTTCTTT
NA,TRBV4-1,NA,TRBJ1-5,CASSQDLIRRVRTSDQPQHF,TGCGCCAGCAGCCAAGATCTTATACGGCGGGTCAGAACCAGTGATCAGCCCCAGCATTTT
TRBD1,TRBV4-3,NA,TRBJ1-2,CASSQSTGTARRGYTF,TGCGCCAGCAGCCAATCGACCGGGACAGCCCGCAGGGGCTACACCTTC
NA,TRBV5-6,few,TRBJ1-1,CASSSVVGAPAEAFF,TGTGCCAGCAGCTCGGTAGTTGGGGCCCCGGCTGAAGCTTTCTTT
TRBD2,TRBV7-2,NA,TRBJ2-3,CASSQRGAGGFDTQYF,TGTGCCAGCAGCCAGAGAGGGGCGGGAGGGTTTGATACGCAGTATTTT
NA,TRBV4-2,NA,TRBJ1-1,CASSQEPEGLNTEAFF,TGTGCCAGCAGCCAAGAGCCTGAGGGATTGAACACTGAAGCTTTCTTT
NA,TRBV4-3,NA,TRBJ1-1,CASSQDSFRYTEAFF,TGCGCCAGCAGCCAAGACTCATTCAGATACACTGAAGCTTTCTTT
NA,TRBV28,NA,TRBJ2-3,CASSLRGRLGTQYF,TGTGCCAGCAGTTTGCGGGGCCGCTTGGGTACGCAGTATTTT
NA,TRBV4-1,once,TRBJ2-7,CASPSCRVGRIRSYEQYF,TGCGCCAGCCCGTCGTGCAGGGTTGGTCGGATCCGCTCCTACGAGCAGTACTTC
TRBD2,TRBV3-1/TRBV3-2,NA,TRBJ2-7,CASSRTSVTYEQYF,TGTGCCAGCAGCCGGACTAGCGTGACCTACGAGCAGTACTTC
NA,TRBV10-3,NA,TRBJ1-6,CAISESWSSYNSPLHF,TGTGCCATCAGTGAGTCGTGGAGTTCCTATAATTCACCCCTCCACTTT
NA,TRBV18,NA,TRBJ1-1,CASSPQAGSQDAFF,TGTGCCAGCTCACCCCAAGCAGGATCACAAGATGCTTTCTTT
TRBD2,TRBV5-5,NA,TRBJ2-1,CASSLSEKREYRNEQFF,TGTGCCAGCAGCTTGTCTGAGAAGCGGGAGTATCGCAATGAGCAGTTCTTC
TRBD1,TRBV3-1/TRBV3-2,NA,TRBJ2-1,CASGQVYNEQFF,TGTGCCAGCGGACAGGTATACAATGAGCAGTTCTTC
NA,TRBV15,NA,TRBJ1-5,CATSRDSPLAAGSQPQHF,TGTGCCACCAGCAGAGATTCCCCCCTAGCGGCAGGCTCTCAGCCCCAGCATTTT
NA,TRBV11-2,NA,TRBJ1-2,CATSGGNYGYTF,TGTGCCACCTCCGGGGGAAATTATGGCTACACCTTC
TRBD1,TRBV3-1/TRBV3-2,NA,TRBJ2-1,CASSQVPGQGDNEQFF,TGTGCCAGCAGCCAGGTCCCGGGACAGGGGGACAATGAGCAGTTCTTC
TRBD2,TRBV27,few,TRBJ2-7,CASSRGTSGNEQYF,TGTGCCAGCAGTCGAGGGACTAGCGGGAACGAGCAGTACTTC
NA,TRBV5-5,NA,TRBJ2-1,CASSLDRNNEQFF,TGTGCCAGCAGTCTCGACAGGAACAATGAGCAGTTCTTC
NA,TRBV11-1,NA,TRBJ1-1,CASRQGRANTEAFF,TGTGCCAGCAGACAGGGACGGGCAAACACTGAAGCTTTCTTT
NA,TRBV7-8,NA,TRBJ2-1,CASTTPGARSYNEQFF,TGTGCCAGCACCACCCCAGGTGCTCGCTCCTACAATGAGCAGTTCTTC
NA,TRBV7-2,NA,TRBJ2-2,CASSLPFPTRRANTGELFF,TGTGCCAGCAGCTTACCTTTCCCCACCCGCAGGGCGAACACCGGGGAGCTGTTTTTT
NA,TRBV7-8,NA,TRBJ2-7,CASSPGRGQYF,TGTGCCAGCAGCCCCGGTCGAGGGCAGTACTTC
NA,TRBV9,NA,TRBJ2-2,CASSGTVTGELFF,TGTGCCAGCAGCGGCACAGTAACCGGGGAGCTGTTTTTT
TRBD2,TRBV6-6,NA,TRBJ2-7,CASSDDGLAGRDEQYF,TGTGCCAGCAGCGACGACGGACTAGCGGGGAGAGACGAGCAGTACTTC
NA,TRBV5-1,once,TRBJ1-1,CASSPVRVGTEAFF,TGCGCCAGCAGCCCGGTGAGGGTGGGCACTGAAGCTTTCTTT
NA,TRBV28,NA,TRBJ1-3,CASSSPVPAGDTIYF,TGTGCCAGCAGTTCCCCGGTGCCCGCGGGGGACACCATATATTTT